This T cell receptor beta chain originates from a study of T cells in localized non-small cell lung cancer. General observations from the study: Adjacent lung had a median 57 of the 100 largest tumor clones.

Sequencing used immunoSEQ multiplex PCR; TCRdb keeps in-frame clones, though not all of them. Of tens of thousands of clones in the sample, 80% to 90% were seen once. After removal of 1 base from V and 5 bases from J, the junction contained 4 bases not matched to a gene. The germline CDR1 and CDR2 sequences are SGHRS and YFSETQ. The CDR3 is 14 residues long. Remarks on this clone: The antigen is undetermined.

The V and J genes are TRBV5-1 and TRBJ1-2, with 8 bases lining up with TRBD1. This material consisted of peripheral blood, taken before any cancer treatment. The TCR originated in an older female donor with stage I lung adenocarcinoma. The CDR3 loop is CASSLTTGEYGYTF. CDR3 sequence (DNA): TGCGCCAGCAGCTTGACGACAGGGGAGTATGGCTACACCTTC.